The 27 T cell receptor beta chains presented below share a single source sample, sequenced in a study of blood T cells in healthy people across ages. The use of a sample-barcoded 5' primer and a J-beta primer mix characterized a second PCR of about 7 to 12 cycles. TCRdb called the 5' RACE reads again in MiXCR, with one record for every CDR3 protein. Altogether around 1,500,000 distinct CDR3 sequences are present, approximately 40% being singletons, with the ten largest covering around 8%. The sequenced sample consisted of blood. These receptors all come from a young woman in good health.

The J gene is TRBJ2-6, the V gene TRBV4-2; D remains ambiguous. Per germline, CDR1 LGHNA and CDR2 YNFKEQ. V was clipped by 2 bases and J by 0 bases, with 8 bases between them. The length of the CDR3 is 16 residues. CDR3 loop: CASSQIGDSGANVLTF. Written as DNA, the CDR3 is TGTGCCAGCAGCCAAATCGGCGACTCTGGGGCCAACGTCCTGACTTTC.

The sample holds many counts of this clonotype. Germline is not matched at one junction end, which may reflect a read error. The chain uses TRBV2 and TRBJ2-1; D gene uncertain. The CDR3 totals 12 residues. CDR1 is SNHLY, CDR2 FYNNEI, per germline. As DNA, the CDR3 is TGCGCCAGCAGCCCCGACCACAATGAGCAGTTCTTC. Amino acids: CASSPDHNEQFF. Variable domain in full (rest from reference TRBV2 and TRBJ2-1): EPEVTQTPSHQVTQMGQEVILRCVPISNHLYFYWYRQILGQKVEFLVSFYNNEISEKSEIFDDQFSVERPDGSNFTLKIRSTKLEDSAMYFCASSPDHNEQFFGPGTRLTVL.

This clonotype showed up many times. The genes are TRBV25-1 and TRBJ1-1; possible D gene TRBD1, 6 bases. The CDR3 consists of 12 residues. Germline V gene data show CDR1 as MGHDK and CDR2 as SYGVNS. V was trimmed by 3 bases and J by 7 bases, leaving 9 bases between them. CDR3 nucleotides: TGTGCCAGCAGTGAGGGAGGGGGTGAAGCTTTCTTT. Translation gives CASSEGGGEAFF.

This clonotype was found many times. The rearrangement uses TRBV20-1 and TRBJ2-1; TRBD2 agrees at 13 bases. The germline V gene encodes CDR1 DFQATT and CDR2 SNEGSKA (reference sequence). The CDR3 is 17 residues long. V dropped 5 bases and J dropped 6; count of bases not matched to a gene: 13. DNA of the CDR3: TGCAGTGCTCCTACTAGCGGGAGGGGGAAATTAATCAATGAGCAGTTCTTC. Protein product: CSAPTSGRGKLINEQFF.

This clonotype was picked up a small number of times. The chain links TRBV11-2 to TRBJ2-3; possible D gene TRBD1, 6 bases. The CDR3 extends over 12 amino acids. V was cut by 5 bases and J by 4 bases, with 7 bases left in between. The germline V gene has CDR1 SGHAT and CDR2 FQNNGV. CDR3 region: CASSQGSDTQYF. The DNA for the CDR3 is TGTGCCAGCAGCCAGGGGTCAGATACGCAGTATTTT. Using reference TRBV11-2 and TRBJ2-3 for the parts outside the CDR3, the full variable domain is EAGVAQSPRYKIIEKRQSVAFWCNPISGHATLYWYQQILGQGPKLLIQFQNNGVVDDSQLPKDRFSAERLKGVDSTLKIQPAKLEDSAVYLCASSQGSDTQYFGPGTRLTVL.

The chain recombines TRBV20-1 with TRBJ2-1; 10 positions match TRBD1. Trimming took 5 bases from V and 6 from J; bases not matched to a gene: 7. The CDR3 extends over 14 amino acids. Germline CDR1 is DFQATT and CDR2 is SNEGSKA (reference sequence). The CDR3 sequence is CSAAWTGGSNEQFF. CDR3 in DNA: TGCAGTGCTGCCTGGACAGGGGGTAGCAATGAGCAGTTCTTC.

This clonotype came up a few times. The chain couples TRBV10-3 to TRBJ1-2; tentative D call: TRBD1 (5 bases). The germline CDR1 and CDR2 sequences are ENHRY and SYGVKD. With 8 bases removed from V and 3 bases from J, the gap between germline ends came to 16 bases. This CDR3 is 14 amino acids long. The CDR3 reads CAIPGGVGDYGYTF. The CDR3, as DNA: TGTGCCATCCCCGGGGGGGTCGGAGACTATGGCTACACCTTC.

The chain has TRBV10-3 and TRBJ2-7; 8 bases map to TRBD1. The CDR3 covers 14 residues. Germline values: CDR1 ENHRY, CDR2 SYGVKD. J gave up 2 bases and V 10 bases, and 10 bases lay outside the gene matches. CDR3 amino acids: CATHSGQATYEQYF. CDR3 nucleotide sequence: TGTGCCACCCACTCGGGACAGGCAACCTACGAGCAGTACTTC.

The rearrangement uses TRBV6-5 and TRBJ1-1; 9 nucleotides align to TRBD1. This CDR3 contains 16 residues. The V gene end was trimmed by 7 bases and the J gene end by 4 bases; junction bases not matched to a gene: 13. Germline-derived CDR1 and CDR2 are MNHEY and SVGAGI. CDR3 protein: CASISIRQGGGTEAFF. As DNA, the CDR3 is TGTGCCAGCATCTCGATACGACAGGGGGGTGGCACTGAAGCTTTCTTT.

This chain uses TRBV20-1 with TRBJ2-1; 14 bases fit TRBD2. Germline V CDR1 and CDR2: DFQATT, SNEGSKA (reference sequence). The CDR3 contains 16 residues. The ends lost 3 bases at V and 8 bases at J; junction bases unmatched: 9. The CDR3 protein is CSARYGTSGSVDEQFF. Here the CDR3 DNA reads TGCAGTGCTAGGTACGGGACTAGCGGGAGCGTCGATGAGCAGTTCTTC.

Here the CDR3 DNA reads TGCAGTGTGCGAAGGGCGGGCCAAGATGAGCAGTTCTTC. Its protein is CSVRRAGQDEQFF. This chain uses TRBV20-1 with TRBJ2-1; D possibly corresponds to TRBD2 (5 bases). CDR1 and CDR2 (germline): DFQATT, SNEGSKA (reference sequence). V lost 7 bases to trimming and J lost 8 bases, with 18 bases between them. This CDR3 is 13 amino acids long.

The chain links TRBV18 to TRBJ1-5, with TRBD1 identical over 12 bases. Germline V CDR1 and CDR2: KGHSH, LQKENI. The CDR3 covers 17 residues. V lost 3 bases to trimming and J lost 2 bases; unmatched junction nucleotides: 5. This chain's CDR3 is CASSPGQGATGNQPQHF. Here the CDR3 DNA reads TGTGCCAGCTCACCGGGACAGGGGGCTACGGGCAATCAGCCCCAGCATTTT.

This rearrangement joins TRBV10-3 to TRBJ1-1, with D perhaps matching TRBD1 (6 bases). The CDR3 consists of 15 residues. V was pared by 3 bases and J by 1 base, with 12 bases between. CDR1 ENHRY and CDR2 SYGVKD come from the germline V gene. This CDR3 reads CAISDPGTRNTEAFF. The CDR3 DNA reads TGTGCCATCAGTGACCCCGGGACAAGGAACACTGAAGCTTTCTTT.

This clonotype was seen a handful of times. CDR3 sequence reads: CASSSTRGMGEKLFF. DNA of the CDR3: TGCGCCAGCAGCTCGACCAGGGGTATGGGTGAAAAACTGTTTTTT. The chain uses TRBV4-1 and TRBJ1-4; D possibly corresponds to TRBD1 (6 bases). The CDR3 totals 15 residues. Deletions cut 5 bases from V and 7 bases from J, with 17 bases between. The V gene's germline CDR1 is MGHRA and CDR2 YSYEKL.

This clonotype has a count of ten or more. The chain has TRBV12-3 or TRBV12-4 and TRBJ2-3; 8 positions agree with TRBD2. The J segment lost 9 bases and the V segment lost 3 bases, leaving 5 bases of the junction unmatched. The CDR3 runs to 13 residues. This chain's CDR3 is CASSFPGLGTQYF. The CDR3 DNA sequence: TGTGCCAGCAGTTTCCCGGGACTAGGAACGCAGTATTTT.

The chain has TRBV5-4 and TRBJ2-7; D is ambiguous. The J call may not be correct, given that the DNA end is closer to TRBJ2-5. Per germline, CDR1 SGHNT and CDR2 YYREEE (reference sequence). CDR3 length: 13 amino acids. CDR3 bases: TGTGCCAGCAGCTTAGACCTGACTGAGACCCAGTACTTC. This translates into CASSLDLTETQYF.

The rearrangement uses TRBV5-1 and TRBJ1-1; 8 nucleotides agree with TRBD1. Trimming at V came to 5 bases and at J to 6 bases, leaving 9 bases not matched to a gene. The CDR3 contains 14 residues. Germline V gene data show CDR1 as SGHRS and CDR2 as YFSETQ. The CDR3, as DNA: TGCGCCAGCAGGTCCGGACAGGGCGCGGCTGAAGCTTTCTTT. Amino acid sequence: CASRSGQGAAEAFF.

As DNA, the CDR3 is TGCAGCGTTGAAGGACAGGGCGAATCCTACGAGCAGTACTTC. This gives the protein CSVEGQGESYEQYF. The V gene is TRBV29-1, the J gene TRBJ2-7, with TRBD1 identical over 7 bases. This CDR3 is built from 14 residues. Germline V CDR1 and CDR2: SQVTM, ANQGSEA. The ends lost 1 base at V and 1 base at J; junction bases unmatched: 4.

The chain employs TRBV7-6 and TRBJ2-2, with 9 bases matching TRBD2. The CDR3 is 16 residues long. Losses at the gene ends were 5 bases for V and 7 bases for J; bases not matched to a gene: 11. Germline loops: CDR1 SGHVS, CDR2 FNYEAQ. The CDR3 DNA reads TGTGCCAGCAGCACACGACTAGCGGAGGGCGGCGGGGAGCTGTTTTTT. Amino acids: CASSTRLAEGGGELFF.

This chain connects TRBV10-3 to TRBJ1-1; 7 positions match TRBD1. This CDR3 has 15 amino acids. J lost 8 bases, V lost 0 bases, and 9 bases had no gene match. Germline CDR1 is ENHRY and CDR2 is SYGVKD. This chain's CDR3 is CAISESTGAVGEAFF. DNA for the CDR3: TGTGCCATCAGTGAGTCTACAGGGGCCGTTGGAGAAGCTTTCTTT.

V is TRBV10-3 and J is TRBJ1-5; 9 bases are a match to TRBD1. Germline values: CDR1 ENHRY, CDR2 SYGVKD. The CDR3 loop spans 13 amino acids. V trimming: 10 bases; J trimming: 6 bases; junction bases outside the gene matches: 7. The DNA for the CDR3 is TGTGCCACGGGACAGGGCTCAGCTCAGCCCCAGCATTTT. Encoded protein: CATGQGSAQPQHF.

The chain employs TRBV7-9 and TRBJ1-2; D uncertain. The germline V gene encodes CDR1 SEHNR and CDR2 FQNEAQ (reference sequence). This CDR3 has 12 amino acids. V dropped 1 base and J dropped 6 bases, with 6 bases sitting between them. In DNA form, the CDR3 reads TGTGCCAGCAGCTTAGGAATAAATGGCTACACCTTC. Its protein is CASSLGINGYTF.

V and J are TRBV11-2 and TRBJ2-1; D unresolved. The CDR3 runs to 16 residues. V dropped 5 bases and J dropped 2 bases, with 16 bases sitting between them. Per germline, CDR1 SGHAT and CDR2 FQNNGV. CDR3 region: CASSPKAWSPYNEQFF. DNA of the CDR3: TGTGCCAGCAGCCCCAAAGCGTGGAGCCCCTACAATGAGCAGTTCTTC.

In its sample, this clonotype was seen a few times. The chain joins TRBV20-1 to TRBJ2-7; TRBD2 matches at 7 bases. V lost 0 bases and J lost 2; bases outside the gene matches: 4. Germline V gene lookup returns CDR1 DFQATT and CDR2 SNEGSKA (reference sequence). The length of the CDR3 is 14 residues. The CDR3 reads CSARDPSGAYEQYF. In DNA form, the CDR3 reads TGCAGTGCTAGAGATCCCAGCGGGGCCTACGAGCAGTACTTC.

V gene TRBV7-9 combines with J gene TRBJ2-4, with 7 bases that match TRBD1. Germline loops: CDR1 SEHNR, CDR2 FQNEAQ (reference sequence). CDR3 size: 12 residues. After removal of 1 base from V and 15 bases from J, the junction contained 6 bases not matched to a gene. In nucleotides, the CDR3 is TGTGCCAGCAGCTTAGAACCCGGGACAGCGTACTTC. This codes for CASSLEPGTAYF.

On this clonotype: This may be a read error, as it is one base from a much larger clone. This chain connects TRBV20-1 to TRBJ2-7; TRBD2 aligns across 8 bases. Germline V gene data show CDR1 as DFQATT and CDR2 as SNEGSKA (reference sequence). The V and J ends lost 2 bases and 2 bases, in that order; junction bases with no gene match: 17. This CDR3 has 18 amino acids. In nucleotides, the CDR3 is TGCAGTGCTAGAAGTCCAGCGGGAGAGGGCTTAAGCACCTACGAGCAGTACTTC. It is translated as CSARSPAGEGLSTYEQYF.

The chain joins TRBV4-1 to TRBJ2-7; perhaps D is TRBD1 or TRBD2 (5 bases each). The germline V gene encodes CDR1 MGHRA and CDR2 YSYEKL. Trimming cost V 2 bases and J 7 bases, with 18 bases left between them. The length of the CDR3 is 15 residues. The CDR3, as DNA: TGCGCCAGCAGCCAAAATCGGGACCGCGACAATGAGCAGTACTTC. Translated, it gives CASSQNRDRDNEQYF.